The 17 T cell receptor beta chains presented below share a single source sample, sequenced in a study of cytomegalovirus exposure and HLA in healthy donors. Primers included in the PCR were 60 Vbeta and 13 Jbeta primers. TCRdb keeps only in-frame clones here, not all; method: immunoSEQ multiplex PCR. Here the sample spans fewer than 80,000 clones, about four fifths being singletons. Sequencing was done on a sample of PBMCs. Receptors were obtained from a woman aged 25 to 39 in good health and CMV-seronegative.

The CDR3 coding sequence is TGTGCCAGCAGTGAGGCCGCCTACGAGCAGTACTTC. It encodes CASSEAAYEQYF. The chain uses TRBV2 and TRBJ2-7; unclear D gene. The CDR3 is 12 residues long. The V gene's germline CDR1 is SNHLY and CDR2 FYNNEI. The germline V and J ends were trimmed by 3 bases and 2 bases, with 5 bases remaining between them. The full variable domain, completed using reference TRBV2 and TRBJ2-7, is EPEVTQTPSHQVTQMGQEVILRCVPISNHLYFYWYRQILGQKVEFLVSFYNNEISEKSEIFDDQFSVERPDGSNFTLKIRSTKLEDSAMYFCASSEAAYEQYFGPGTRLTVT.

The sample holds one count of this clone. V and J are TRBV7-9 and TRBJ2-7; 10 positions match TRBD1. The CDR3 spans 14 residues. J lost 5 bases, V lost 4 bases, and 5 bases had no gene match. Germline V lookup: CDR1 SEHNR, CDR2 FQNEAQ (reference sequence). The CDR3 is CASSSGTGAHEQYF. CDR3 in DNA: TGTGCCAGCAGCTCCGGGACAGGGGCCCACGAGCAGTACTTC.

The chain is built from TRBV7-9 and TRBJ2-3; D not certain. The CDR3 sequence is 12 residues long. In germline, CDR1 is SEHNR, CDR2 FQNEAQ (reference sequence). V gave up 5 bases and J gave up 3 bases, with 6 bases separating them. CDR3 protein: CASSPSTDTQYF. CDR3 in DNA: TGTGCCAGCAGCCCCAGTACAGATACGCAGTATTTT. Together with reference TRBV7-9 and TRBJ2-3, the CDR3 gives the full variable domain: DTGVSQNPRHKITKRGQNVTFRCDPISEHNRLYWYRQTLGQGPEFLTYFQNEAQLEKSRLLSDRFSAERPKGSFSTLEIQRTEQGDSAMYLCASSPSTDTQYFGPGTRLTVL.

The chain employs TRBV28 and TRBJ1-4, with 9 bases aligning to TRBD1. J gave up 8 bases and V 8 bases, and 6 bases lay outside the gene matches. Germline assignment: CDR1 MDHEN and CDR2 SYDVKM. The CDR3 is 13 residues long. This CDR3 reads CASYRGLDEKLFF. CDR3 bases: TGTGCCAGCTACAGGGGGCTCGACGAAAAACTGTTTTTT.

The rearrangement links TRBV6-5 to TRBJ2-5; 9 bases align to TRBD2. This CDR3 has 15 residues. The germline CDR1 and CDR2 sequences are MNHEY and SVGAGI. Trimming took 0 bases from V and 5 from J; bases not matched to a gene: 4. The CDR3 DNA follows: TGTGCCAGCAGTTACTCTGGGCGGGAGGGTGAGACCCAGTACTTC. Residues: CASSYSGREGETQYF.

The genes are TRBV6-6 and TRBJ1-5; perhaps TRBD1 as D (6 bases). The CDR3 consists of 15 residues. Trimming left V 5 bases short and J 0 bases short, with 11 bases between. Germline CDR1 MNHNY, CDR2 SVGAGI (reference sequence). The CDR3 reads CASSRDTHSNQPQHF. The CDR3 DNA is TGTGCCAGCAGTCGGGACACCCATAGCAATCAGCCCCAGCATTTT.

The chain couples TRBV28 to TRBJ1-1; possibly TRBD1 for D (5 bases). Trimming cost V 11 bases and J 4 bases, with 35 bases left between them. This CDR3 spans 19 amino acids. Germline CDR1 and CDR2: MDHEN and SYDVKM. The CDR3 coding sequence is TGTGCCCCCCCTGGGCGAGGGTCGATTTCACGGGGGGGGACCACTGAAGCTTTCTTT. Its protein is CAPPGRGSISRGGTTEAFF. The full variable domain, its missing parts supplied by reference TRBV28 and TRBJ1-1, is DVKVTQSSRYLVKRTGEKVFLECVQDMDHENMFWYRQDPGLGLRLIYFSYDVKMKEKGDIPEGYSVSREKKERFSLILESASTNQTSMYLCAPPGRGSISRGGTTEAFFGQGTRLTVV.

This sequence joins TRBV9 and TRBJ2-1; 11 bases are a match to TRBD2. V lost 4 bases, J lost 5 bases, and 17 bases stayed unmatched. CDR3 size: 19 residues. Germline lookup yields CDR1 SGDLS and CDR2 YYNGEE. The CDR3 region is CASSIGGLLAGVGHNEQFF. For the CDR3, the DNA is TGTGCCAGCAGCATCGGGGGCCTACTAGCGGGAGTGGGCCACAATGAGCAGTTCTTC.

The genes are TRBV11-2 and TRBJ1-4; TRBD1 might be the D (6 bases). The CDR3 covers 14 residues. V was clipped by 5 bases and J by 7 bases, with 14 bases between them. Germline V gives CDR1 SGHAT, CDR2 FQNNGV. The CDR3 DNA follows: TGTGCCAGCAGCATGGGACAAATACGTGAAAAACTGTTTTTT. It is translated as CASSMGQIREKLFF.

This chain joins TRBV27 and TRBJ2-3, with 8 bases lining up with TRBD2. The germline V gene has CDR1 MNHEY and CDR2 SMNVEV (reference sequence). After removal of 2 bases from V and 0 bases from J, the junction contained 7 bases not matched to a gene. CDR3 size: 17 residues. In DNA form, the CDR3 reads TGTGCCAGCAGTTTAGGGGTTAGCGGGATGAGCACAGATACGCAGTATTTT. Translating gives CASSLGVSGMSTDTQYF.

The CDR3 DNA sequence: TGTGCCAGTAGGATTGGACAGTTCAGCTATGGCTACACCTTC. Its translation: CASRIGQFSYGYTF. V usage is TRBV19 and J usage is TRBJ1-2; D is possibly TRBD1 (6 bases). This CDR3 is built from 14 residues. CDR1 LNHDA and CDR2 SQIVND come from the germline V gene (reference sequence). Trimming took 6 bases from V and 4 from J, leaving 15 bases between them. Full variable domain (missing parts from reference TRBV19 and TRBJ1-2): DGGITQSPKYLFRKEGQNVTLSCEQNLNHDAMYWYRQDPGQGLRLIYYSQIVNDFQKGDIAEGYSVSREKKESFPLTVTSAQKNPTAFYLCASRIGQFSYGYTFGSGTRLTVV.

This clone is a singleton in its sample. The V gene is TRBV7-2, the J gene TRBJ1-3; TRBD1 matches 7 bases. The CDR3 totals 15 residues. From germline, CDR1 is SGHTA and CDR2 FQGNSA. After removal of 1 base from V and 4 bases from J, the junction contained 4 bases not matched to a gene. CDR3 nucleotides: TGTGCCAGCAGCTTAGAAGACAGGGCAGGAAACACCATATATTTT. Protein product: CASSLEDRAGNTIYF.

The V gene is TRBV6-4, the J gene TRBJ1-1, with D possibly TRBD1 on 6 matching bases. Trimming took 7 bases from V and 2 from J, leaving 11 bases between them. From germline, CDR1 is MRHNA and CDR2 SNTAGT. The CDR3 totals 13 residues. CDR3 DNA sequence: TGTGCCAGCAACCAGGGGCACAACACTGAAGCTTTCTTT. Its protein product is CASNQGHNTEAFF.

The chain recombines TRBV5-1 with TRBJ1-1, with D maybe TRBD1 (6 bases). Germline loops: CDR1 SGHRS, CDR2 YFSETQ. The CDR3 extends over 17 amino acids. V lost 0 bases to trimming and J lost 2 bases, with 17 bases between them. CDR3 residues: CASSLAQGEGGNTEAFF. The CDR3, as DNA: TGCGCCAGCAGCTTGGCTCAAGGGGAGGGGGGTAACACTGAAGCTTTCTTT.

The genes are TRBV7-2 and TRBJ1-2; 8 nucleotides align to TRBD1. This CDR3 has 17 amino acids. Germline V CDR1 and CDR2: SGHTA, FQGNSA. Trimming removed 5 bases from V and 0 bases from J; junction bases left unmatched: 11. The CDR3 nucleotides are TGTGCCAGCAGCCGTCAGACAGGGGAGGGGGCTAACTATGGCTACACCTTC. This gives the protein CASSRQTGEGANYGYTF.

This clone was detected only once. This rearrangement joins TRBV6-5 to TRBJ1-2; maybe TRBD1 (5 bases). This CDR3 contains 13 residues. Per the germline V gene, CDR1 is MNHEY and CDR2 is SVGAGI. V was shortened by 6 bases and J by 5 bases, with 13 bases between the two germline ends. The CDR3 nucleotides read TGTGCCAGCAGCCTGACAGCCTATTATGGCTACACCTTC. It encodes CASSLTAYYGYTF.

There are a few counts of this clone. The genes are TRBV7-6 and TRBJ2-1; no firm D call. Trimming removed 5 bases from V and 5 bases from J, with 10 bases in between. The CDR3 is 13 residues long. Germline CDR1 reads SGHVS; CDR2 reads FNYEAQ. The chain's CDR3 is CASSVSRNNEQFF. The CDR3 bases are TGTGCCAGCAGCGTATCTAGAAACAATGAGCAGTTCTTC.